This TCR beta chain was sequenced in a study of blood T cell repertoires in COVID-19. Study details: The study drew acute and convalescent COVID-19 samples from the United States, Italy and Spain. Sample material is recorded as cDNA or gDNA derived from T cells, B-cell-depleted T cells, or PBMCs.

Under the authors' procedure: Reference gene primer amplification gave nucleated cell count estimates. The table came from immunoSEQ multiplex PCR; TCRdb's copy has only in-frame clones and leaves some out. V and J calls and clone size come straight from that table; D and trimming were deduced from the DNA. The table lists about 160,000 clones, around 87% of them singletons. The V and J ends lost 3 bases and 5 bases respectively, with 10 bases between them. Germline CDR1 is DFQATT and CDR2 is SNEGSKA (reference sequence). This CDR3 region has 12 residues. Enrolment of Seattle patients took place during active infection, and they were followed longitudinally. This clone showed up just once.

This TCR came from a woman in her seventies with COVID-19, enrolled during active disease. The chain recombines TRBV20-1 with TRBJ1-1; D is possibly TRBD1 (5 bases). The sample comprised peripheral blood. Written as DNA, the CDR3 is TGCAGTGCTAGTAGGGGTGGAACTGAAGCTTTCTTT. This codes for CSASRGGTEAFF.